The entry that follows covers one T cell receptor beta chain sequence. This clonotype was observed at least ten times. It lacks a known antigen. The input lacks base qualities; no much larger clone sits a single base away. The germline V gene encodes CDR1 KGHSH and CDR2 LQKENI. Taken from cysteine to phenylalanine, the CDR3 has 15 residues. Only the CDR3 portion is preserved as DNA: 45 bases, with reading frame beginning at the first base. Relative to germline, V is 1 base shorter and J is 3 bases shorter, with 10 bases between their ends. The meaning of the sample's treatment or condition label: allogeneic hematopoietic cell transplantation with graft depleted of TCRalphabeta T cells and CD19 B cells. Transplant recipients were children who received TCRalphabeta/CD19-depleted allogeneic hematopoietic cell grafts. Library method: PCR. Sequencing used an Illumina HiSeq 2500. TCR libraries were prepared with molecular barcoding, using unique molecular identifiers to normalize TCRbeta repertoire quantification. Using fastp at Q25 and MiXCR, TCRdb reprocessed the public reads and kept productive beta chains. Every CDR3 protein is listed once, alongside the most common genes and DNA of its rows. Present in this sample are some 200,000 distinct CDR3 sequences, roughly 9.1% of which were seen just once. 35% of the sample goes to the ten largest clones.

The data are from a study of T-cell reconstitution after alpha-beta-depleted transplantation in children (dated by TCRdb to about 2016). The study in broad terms: Using TCR repertoire profiling, the study quantitatively followed how T-cell immune reconstitution unfolded in children after TCRalphabeta/CD19-depleted allogeneic hematopoietic cell transplantation. The paper's findings and limits, for the study overall: The apparently early recovery of alphabetaT-cell counts about two months after transplant reportedly depended on only several hundred rapidly expanded clones that came from non-depleted graft cells. Over the following months the frequencies of hyperexpanded clones went down, and after one year T-cell counts and TCRbeta diversity were mostly credited to newly produced T cells. In some patients, high TCRbeta diversity at day 60 was attributed to recipient T cells and intrathymic progenitors that had survived conditioning.

The chain joins TRBV18 to TRBJ1-5; TRBD1 is possibly the D segment (5 matching bases). The sequenced sample was PBMCs, mostly from graft donor cells, obtained 360 days after TCRalphabeta/CD19-depleted stem cell transplant. The sequence was obtained from a male patient between 2 and 15 years old who had a stem cell transplant for acute myeloid leukemia, so the T cells may come from the graft donor. Here the CDR3 is given as CASSPQGIDNQPQHF. The nucleotide sequence reads as follows: TGTGCCAGCTCACCACAGGGGATCGACAATCAGCCCCAGCATTTT. The reference TRBV18 and TRBJ1-5 proteins fill in what lies around the CDR3, so the full variable domain reads NAGVMQNPRHLVRRRGQEARLRCSPMKGHSHVYWYRQLPEEGLKFMVYLQKENIIDESGMPKERFSAEFPKEGPSILRIQQVVRGDSAAYFCASSPQGIDNQPQHFGDGTRLSIL.